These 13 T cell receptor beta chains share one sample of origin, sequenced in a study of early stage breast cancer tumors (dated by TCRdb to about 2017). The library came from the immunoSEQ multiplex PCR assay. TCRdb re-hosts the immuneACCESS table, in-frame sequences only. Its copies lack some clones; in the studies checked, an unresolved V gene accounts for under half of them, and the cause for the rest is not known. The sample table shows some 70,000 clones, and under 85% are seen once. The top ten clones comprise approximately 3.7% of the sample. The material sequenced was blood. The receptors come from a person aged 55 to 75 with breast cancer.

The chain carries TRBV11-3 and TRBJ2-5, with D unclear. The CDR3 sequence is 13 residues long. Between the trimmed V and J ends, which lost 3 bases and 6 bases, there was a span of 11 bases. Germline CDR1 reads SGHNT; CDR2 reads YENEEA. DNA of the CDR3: TGTGCCAGCAGCTTGTACAGAACTCAGACCCAGTACTTC. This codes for CASSLYRTQTQYF.

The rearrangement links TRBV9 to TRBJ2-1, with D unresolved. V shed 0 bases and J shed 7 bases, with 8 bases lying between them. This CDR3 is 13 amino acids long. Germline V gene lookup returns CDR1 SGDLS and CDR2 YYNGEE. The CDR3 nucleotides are TGTGCCAGCAGCGTAGAGGGTCTTAATGAGCAGTTCTTC. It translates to CASSVEGLNEQFF.

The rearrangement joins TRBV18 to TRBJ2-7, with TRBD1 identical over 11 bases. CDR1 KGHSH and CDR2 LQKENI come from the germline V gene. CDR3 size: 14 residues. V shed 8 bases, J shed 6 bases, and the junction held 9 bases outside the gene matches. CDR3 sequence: CASKEGQGGPEQYF. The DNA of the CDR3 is TGTGCCAGCAAAGAGGGACAGGGGGGCCCCGAGCAGTACTTC.

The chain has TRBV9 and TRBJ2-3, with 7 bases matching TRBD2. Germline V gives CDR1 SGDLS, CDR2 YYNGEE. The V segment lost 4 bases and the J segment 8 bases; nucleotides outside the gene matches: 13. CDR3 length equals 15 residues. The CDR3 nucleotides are TGTGCCAGCAGCTCATGGGCTAGCGGAGCAGGTACGCAGTATTTT. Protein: CASSSWASGAGTQYF.

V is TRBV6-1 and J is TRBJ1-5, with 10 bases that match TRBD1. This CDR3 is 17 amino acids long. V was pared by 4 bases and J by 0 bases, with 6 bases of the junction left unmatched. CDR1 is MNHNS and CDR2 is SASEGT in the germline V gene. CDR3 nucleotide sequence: TGTGCCAGCAGTGTGGGGACAGGGGCCTATAGCAATCAGCCCCAGCATTTT. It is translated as CASSVGTGAYSNQPQHF.

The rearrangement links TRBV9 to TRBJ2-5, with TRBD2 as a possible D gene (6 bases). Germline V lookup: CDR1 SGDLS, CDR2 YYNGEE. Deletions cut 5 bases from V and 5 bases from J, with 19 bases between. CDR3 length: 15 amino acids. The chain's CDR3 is CASSYGGLSGETQYF. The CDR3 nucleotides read TGTGCCAGCAGTTACGGAGGGCTGTCGGGCGAGACCCAGTACTTC.

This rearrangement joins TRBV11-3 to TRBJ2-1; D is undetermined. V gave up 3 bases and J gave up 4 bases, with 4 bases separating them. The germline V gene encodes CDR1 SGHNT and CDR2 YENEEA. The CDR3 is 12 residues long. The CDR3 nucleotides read TGTGCCAGCAGCTTGGAGTACAATGAGCAGTTCTTC. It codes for CASSLEYNEQFF.

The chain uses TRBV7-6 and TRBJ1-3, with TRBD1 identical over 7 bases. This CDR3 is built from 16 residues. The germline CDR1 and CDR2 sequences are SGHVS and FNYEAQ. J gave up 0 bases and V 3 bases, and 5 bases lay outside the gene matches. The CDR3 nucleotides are TGTGCCAGCAGCTTGACAGGGTTTGGCTCTGGAAACACCATATATTTT. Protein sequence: CASSLTGFGSGNTIYF.

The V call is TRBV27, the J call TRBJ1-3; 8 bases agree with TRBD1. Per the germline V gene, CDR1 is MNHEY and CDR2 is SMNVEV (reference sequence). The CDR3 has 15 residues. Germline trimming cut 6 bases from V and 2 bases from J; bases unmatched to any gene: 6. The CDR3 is CASSPTGVTGNTIYF. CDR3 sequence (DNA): TGTGCCAGCAGCCCGACAGGGGTCACTGGAAACACCATATATTTT.

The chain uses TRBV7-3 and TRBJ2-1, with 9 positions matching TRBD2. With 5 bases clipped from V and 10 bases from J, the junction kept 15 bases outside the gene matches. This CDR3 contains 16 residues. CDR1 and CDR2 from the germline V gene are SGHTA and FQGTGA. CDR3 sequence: CASSPQGGGALGEQFF. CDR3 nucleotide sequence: TGTGCCAGCAGCCCCCAGGGCGGGGGGGCCCTTGGAGAGCAGTTCTTC. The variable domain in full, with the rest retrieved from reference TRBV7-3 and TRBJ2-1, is GAGVSQTPSNKVTEKGKYVELRCDPISGHTALYWYRQSLGQGPEFLIYFQGTGAADDSGLPNDRFFAVRPEGSVSTLKIQRTERGDSAVYLCASSPQGGGALGEQFFGPGTRLTVL.

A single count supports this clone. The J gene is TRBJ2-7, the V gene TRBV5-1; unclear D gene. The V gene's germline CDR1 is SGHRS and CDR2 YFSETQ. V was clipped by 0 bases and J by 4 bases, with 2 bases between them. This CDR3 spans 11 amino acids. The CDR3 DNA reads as TGCGCCAGCAGCTTGGATTACGAGCAGTACTTC. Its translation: CASSLDYEQYF. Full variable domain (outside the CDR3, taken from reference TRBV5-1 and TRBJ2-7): KAGVTQTPRYLIKTRGQQVTLSCSPISGHRSVSWYQQTPGQGLQFLFEYFSETQRNKGNFPGRFSGRQFSNSRSEMNVSTLELGDSALYLCASSLDYEQYFGPGTRLTVT.

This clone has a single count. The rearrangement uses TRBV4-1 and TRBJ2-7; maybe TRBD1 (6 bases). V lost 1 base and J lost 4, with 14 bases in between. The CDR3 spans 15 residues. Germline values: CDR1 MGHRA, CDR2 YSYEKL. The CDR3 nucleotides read TGCGCCAGCAGCCAAGCCCCAACAGGGCTATACGAGCAGTACTTC. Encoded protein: CASSQAPTGLYEQYF.

CDR3 amino acids: CASSLMAGPGREQFF. The CDR3, as DNA: TGTGCCAGCAGCTTAATGGCGGGGCCAGGGAGGGAGCAGTTCTTC. The rearrangement joins TRBV7-3 to TRBJ2-1, with D tentatively TRBD2 (6 bases). CDR1 and CDR2 from the germline V gene are SGHTA and FQGTGA. V was cut by 1 base and J by 10 bases, with 17 bases left in between. The CDR3 runs 15 residues.